Listed below are T cell receptor beta chains from one sample, sequenced in a study of human T cells and chemical hapten exposure. TCRdb re-derived calls from the RACE reads in MiXCR, one entry per CDR3 protein. This table holds 240,000 or so distinct CDR3 sequences, approximately 8.6% found once. The source material was whole blood, sampled in connection with sensitization to the hapten diphenylcyclopropenone (DPC). The receptors come from a woman aged 40 to 50 with alopecia areata. Some clones in this sample may be carry-over from other donors' samples. The CDR3 runs from the conserved cysteine through the conserved F or W. D genes are given only for firm matches. The listing skips clone size in some rows; elsewhere it reads once, few, many or a size class.

v_call	j_call	d_call	clone_size	cdr3_length	cdr3_nt	cdr3_aa
TRBV11-2	TRBJ2-7	TRBD1	few	13	TGTGCCAGCAGCGCCACACAGGGGTACGAGCAGTACTTC	CASSATQGYEQYF
TRBV2	TRBJ2-1	NA	few	12	TGTGCCAGCAGTGAAGCGGTCTCACCCCCGATCTTC	CASSEAVSPPIF
TRBV6-2/TRBV6-3	TRBJ2-1	TRBD1	many	14	TGTGCCAGCAGACCAGGGGGCGCCTACAATGAGCAGTTCTTC	CASRPGGAYNEQFF
TRBV7-8	TRBJ2-1	TRBD2	NA	16	TGTGCCAGCAGCTTCGACCAAGCGGGAGCAGGAGATGAGCAGTTCTTC	CASSFDQAGAGDEQFF
TRBV6-2/TRBV6-3	TRBJ1-1	NA	NA	15	TGTGCCAGCAGCTTATTAGGGACCGGACGGGCCCAAGCTTTCTTT	CASSLLGTGRAQAFF
TRBV29-1	TRBJ1-4	TRBD1	many	12	TGCAGCGTTGGACAGGGTCCGGAAAAACTGTTTTTT	CSVGQGPEKLFF
TRBV29-1	TRBJ2-5	NA	few	13	TGCAGCGTACACAGGGATCGGATCGAGACCCAGTACTTC	CSVHRDRIETQYF
TRBV3-1	TRBJ1-1	NA	few	15	TGTGCCAGCAGCCAAGCAGGGTATACGAACACTGAAGCTTTCTTT	CASSQAGYTNTEAFF
TRBV7-8	TRBJ1-6	NA	NA	12	TGTGCCAGCAGCACAGATAATTCACCCCTCCACTTT	CASSTDNSPLHF
TRBV5-4	TRBJ1-3	NA	NA	15	TGTGCCAGCAGCTCAGGACAAGTCTCTGGAAACACCATATATTTT	CASSSGQVSGNTIYF
TRBV28	TRBJ2-5	NA	few	13	TGTGCCAGCAGTCGACAGAGCCAAGAGACCCAGTACTTC	CASSRQSQETQYF
TRBV20-1	TRBJ2-7	TRBD2	few	14	TGCAGTGCTAGTACCCTAGCGGGGCCCTACGAGCAGTACTTC	CSASTLAGPYEQYF
TRBV4-3	TRBJ1-2	NA	many	14	TGCGCCAGCAGCCAAGATTGGAAGGTTTCTGGCTACACCTTC	CASSQDWKVSGYTF
TRBV28	TRBJ2-1	NA	few	14	TGTGCCAGCAGTTTGCGGGCCCCCTACAATGAGCAGTTCTTC	CASSLRAPYNEQFF
TRBV6-5	TRBJ1-2	NA	NA	14	TGTGCCAGCAGTTACCAGGCAGGGAAATATGGCTACACCTTC	CASSYQAGKYGYTF
TRBV28	TRBJ2-5	TRBD1	many	15	TGTGCCAGTAAACCGGGACAGGTGTTCCAAGAGACCCAGTACTTC	CASKPGQVFQETQYF
TRBV4-2	TRBJ2-7	TRBD2	few	16	TGTGCCAGCAGCCAAGAATCGACTAGCGGCAGCTACGAGCAGTACTTC	CASSQESTSGSYEQYF
TRBV20-1	TRBJ2-1	TRBD2	few	15	TGCAGTGCAGTAGGTCGTGCGGGAGTTGGCAATGAGCAGTTCTTC	CSAVGRAGVGNEQFF
TRBV10-3	TRBJ2-3	NA	NA	14	TGTGCCATCAGTGAAACGGAGAGGGGATATACGCAGTATTTT	CAISETERGYTQYF
TRBV7-2	TRBJ1-5	TRBD1	few	11	TGTGCCAGCAGCTTCGACAGGGTCCAGCATTTT	CASSFDRVQHF
TRBV7-8	TRBJ2-1	TRBD2	many	13	TGTGCCAGTACTAGCGGGAGGGCGAATGAGCAGTTCTTC	CASTSGRANEQFF
TRBV11-2	TRBJ1-1	NA	NA	12	TGTGCCAGCAGCTTAGATCGTGGCGGAGCTTTCTTT	CASSLDRGGAFF
TRBV28	TRBJ2-7	TRBD2	NA	13	TGTGCCAGCAGTCCCGGGACTAGCCGCGAGCAGTACTTC	CASSPGTSREQYF
TRBV4-3	TRBJ1-4	TRBD1	few	14	TGCGCCAGCAGGGCACAGGGGGCTGGGGAAAAACTGTTTTTT	CASRAQGAGEKLFF
TRBV12-3/TRBV12-4	TRBJ1-5	NA	NA	14	TGTGCCAGCAGTTTGACGGGGGCGCGACAGCCCCAGCATTTT	CASSLTGARQPQHF
TRBV11-2	TRBJ1-1	NA	few	14	TGTGCCAGCAGCTTAGCACACGGGAACACTGAAGCTTTCTTT	CASSLAHGNTEAFF
TRBV14	TRBJ1-2	NA	NA	15	TGTGCCAGCAGCCAAAGGGGGACTTCCGTCTATGGCTACACCTTC	CASSQRGTSVYGYTF
TRBV9	TRBJ1-6	NA	few	17	TGTGCCAGCAGCGTAGTTGTGGAGTCTTGCTATAATTCACCCCTCCACTTT	CASSVVVESCYNSPLHF
TRBV7-2	TRBJ2-5	NA	few	14	TGTGCCAGCAGCTTAGATCGGTTCTCAGAGACCCAGTACTTC	CASSLDRFSETQYF
TRBV10-3	TRBJ1-5	TRBD1	few	15	TGTGCCATCATCACGACAGGGGGCCCAAATCAGCCCCAGCATTTT	CAIITTGGPNQPQHF
TRBV6-5	TRBJ2-7	NA	few	16	TGTGCCAGCAGTTACTCGGCCTCGGCAAGGGCCTACGAGCAGTACTTC	CASSYSASARAYEQYF
TRBV20-1	TRBJ2-1	NA	many	15	TGCAGTGCTAGAGATCCGAGCGACCCCTACAATGAGCAGTTCTTC	CSARDPSDPYNEQFF
TRBV27	TRBJ1-4	NA	few	8	TGTGCCAGCAGCCATAGATTTTTT	CASSHRFF
TRBV28	TRBJ2-7	TRBD2	few	16	TGTGCCAGCAGTCCCGGGACTAGCGGGAGGGCCGGCGAGCAGTACTTC	CASSPGTSGRAGEQYF
TRBV20-1	TRBJ2-1	NA	NA	15	TGCAGTGCTAGAGCCCGCCGAAGCTCCTACAATGAGCAGTTCTTC	CSARARRSSYNEQFF
TRBV7-2	TRBJ2-5	NA	NA	10	TGTGCCAGCAGCTTAGTTACCCAGTACTTC	CASSLVTQYF
TRBV30	TRBJ1-2	NA	NA	11	TGTGCCTGGAGTCGTAGAGGCGGCTACACCTTC	CAWSRRGGYTF
TRBV12-3/TRBV12-4	TRBJ2-7	TRBD1	once	13	TGTGCCAGCAGAGACCACAGGGGGTACGAGCAGTACTTC	CASRDHRGYEQYF
TRBV18	TRBJ1-5	TRBD1	few	14	TGTGCCAGCTCAGCGACAGGGGACAATCAGCCCCAGCATTTT	CASSATGDNQPQHF
TRBV3-1	TRBJ2-2	TRBD1	many	16	TGTGCCAGCAGCCAAGGCCGGGACAGAAACACCGGGGAGCTGTTTTTT	CASSQGRDRNTGELFF
TRBV28	TRBJ2-3	NA	few	14	TGTGCCAGCAGTCCCAGGGGACGAACAGATACGCAGTATTTT	CASSPRGRTDTQYF
TRBV20-1	TRBJ1-5	NA	few	17	TGCAGTGCTAGAGTGAGGAGTGGTGGACAGTTCAATCAGCCCCAGCATTTT	CSARVRSGGQFNQPQHF
TRBV27	TRBJ2-2	TRBD1	NA	13	TGTGCCAGCAGGGGGACAGGGACCGGGGAGCTGTTTTTT	CASRGTGTGELFF
TRBV9	TRBJ2-7	TRBD1	few	14	TGTGCCAGCAGCGTAGTCGAAGGGGGCGCCGAGCAGTACTTC	CASSVVEGGAEQYF
TRBV6-5	TRBJ2-5	NA	few	13	TGTGCCAGCAGCCGGACAGCCCAAGAGACCCAGTACTTC	CASSRTAQETQYF
TRBV28	TRBJ2-3	NA	few	14	TGTGCCAGCAGTCCCTCCCCCTCTCGGGATACGCAGTATTTT	CASSPSPSRDTQYF
TRBV24-1	TRBJ2-1	NA	few	13	TGTGCCACCAGCGGGGATAAAGGAGATGAGCAGTTCTTC	CATSGDKGDEQFF
TRBV6-1	TRBJ1-5	TRBD1	NA	18	TGTGCCAGCAGTCGACAGGGGGGTGAGTTACTTAGCAATCAGCCCCAGCATTTT	CASSRQGGELLSNQPQHF
TRBV6-6	TRBJ1-2	NA	few	16	TGTGCCAGCAGTTACAGTCAGGGAAATCCTAACTATGGCTACACCTTC	CASSYSQGNPNYGYTF